Sequencing of this T cell receptor beta chain was carried out in a study of cytomegalovirus exposure and HLA in healthy donors. This clone was recorded only once. This CDR3 is 15 amino acids long. Trimming pared 2 bases from V and 1 base from J, leaving 11 bases between. Germline V CDR1 and CDR2: GTSNPN, SVGIG (reference sequence). PCR involved 60 Vbeta and 13 Jbeta primers. Data came from immunoSEQ multiplex PCR; TCRdb stores just in-frame clones and leaves some out. Here the sample spans more than 75,000 clones, 70% to 75% being singletons. The receptor was derived from a woman in her 50s in good health and CMV-seropositive. The rearrangement joins TRBV30 to TRBJ2-2; a weak D match, TRBD2 (6 bases). Sequenced: PBMCs. The CDR3 here is CAWSHGGLNTGELFF. CDR3 nucleotides: TGTGCCTGGAGTCACGGGGGTCTGAACACCGGGGAGCTGTTTTTT.